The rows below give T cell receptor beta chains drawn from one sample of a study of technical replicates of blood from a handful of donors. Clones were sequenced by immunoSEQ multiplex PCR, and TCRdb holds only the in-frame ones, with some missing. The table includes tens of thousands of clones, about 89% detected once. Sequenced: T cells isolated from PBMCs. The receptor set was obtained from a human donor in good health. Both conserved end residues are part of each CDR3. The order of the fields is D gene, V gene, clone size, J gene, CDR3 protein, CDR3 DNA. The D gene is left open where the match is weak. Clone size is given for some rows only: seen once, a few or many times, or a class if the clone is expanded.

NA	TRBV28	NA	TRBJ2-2	CASSLSQARGELFF	TGTGCCAGCAGTTTATCACAGGCACGCGGGGAGCTGTTTTTT
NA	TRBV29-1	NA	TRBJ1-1	CSVGAGDNTEAFF	TGCAGCGTTGGAGCGGGGGACAACACTGAAGCTTTCTTT
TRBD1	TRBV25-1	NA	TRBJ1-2	CASSAAAQGLYGYTF	TGTGCCAGCAGTGCTGCTGCACAGGGGCTCTATGGCTACACCTTC
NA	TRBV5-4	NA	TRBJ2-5	CASSPGSALEEETQYF	TGTGCCAGCAGCCCGGGATCGGCACTGGAGGAAGAGACCCAGTACTTC
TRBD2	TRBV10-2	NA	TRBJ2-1	CASTFTSGSIYEQFF	TGCGCCAGCACCTTTACTAGCGGGAGTATCTATGAGCAGTTCTTC
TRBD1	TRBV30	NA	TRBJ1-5	CAWSAGQGANQPQHF	TGTGCCTGGAGTGCCGGACAGGGGGCAAATCAGCCCCAGCATTTT
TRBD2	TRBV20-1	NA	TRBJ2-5	CSAREVTQYF	TGCAGTGCTCGGGAGGTGACCCAGTACTTC
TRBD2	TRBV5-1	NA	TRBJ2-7	CASSGGTSAAEQYF	TGCGCCAGCAGCGGTGGGACTAGCGCTGCCGAGCAGTACTTC
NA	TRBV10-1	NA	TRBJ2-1	CASSEVRGLTYNEQFF	TGCGCCAGCAGTGAGGTCAGGGGTCTCACATACAATGAGCAGTTCTTC
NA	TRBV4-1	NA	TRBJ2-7	CASSQESSSGSYEQYF	TGCGCCAGCAGCCAAGAGAGCTCCTCGGGCTCCTACGAGCAGTACTTC
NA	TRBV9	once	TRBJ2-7	CASSVGGVVGASEQYF	TGTGCCAGCAGCGTAGGGGGTGTGGTGGGAGCGAGCGAGCAGTACTTC
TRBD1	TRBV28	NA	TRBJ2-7	CASTTTGGFSYEQYF	TGTGCCAGCACTACGACAGGGGGCTTTTCCTACGAGCAGTACTTC
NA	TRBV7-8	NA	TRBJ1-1	CASSFLTAAIMNTEAFF	TGTGCCAGCAGCTTCTTGACGGCAGCGATCATGAACACTGAAGCTTTCTTT
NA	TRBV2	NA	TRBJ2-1	CASSESLHNEQFF	TGTGCCAGCAGTGAAAGCTTGCACAATGAGCAGTTCTTC
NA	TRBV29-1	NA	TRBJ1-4	CSVESGNEKLFF	TGCAGCGTTGAATCCGGGAATGAAAAACTGTTTTTT
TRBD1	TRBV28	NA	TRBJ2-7	CASSPPGQGSEQYF	TGTGCCAGCAGCCCCCCGGGACAGGGTTCCGAGCAGTACTTC
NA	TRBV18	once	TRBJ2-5	CASSPGGETQYF	TGTGCCAGCTCACCGGGGGGAGAGACCCAGTACTTC
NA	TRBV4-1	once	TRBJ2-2	CASSQGPGRDGELFF	TGCGCCAGCAGCCAAGGGCCCGGCAGGGACGGGGAGCTGTTTTTT
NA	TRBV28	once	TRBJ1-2	CASSPGGALYGYTF	TGTGCCAGCAGCCCCGGCGGGGCCCTCTATGGCTACACCTTC
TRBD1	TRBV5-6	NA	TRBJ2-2	CASSFRDRGPGELFF	TGTGCCAGCAGCTTCCGGGACAGGGGTCCCGGGGAGCTGTTTTTT
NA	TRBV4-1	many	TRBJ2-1	CASRRQTDSYNEQFF	TGCGCCAGCAGGCGGCAGACAGACTCCTACAATGAGCAGTTCTTC
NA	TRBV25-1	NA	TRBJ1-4	CASSESVFGEKLFF	TGTGCCAGCAGTGAAAGCGTGTTCGGTGAAAAACTGTTTTTT
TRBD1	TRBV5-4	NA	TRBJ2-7	CASSGTTGYEQYF	TGTGCCAGCAGCGGGACGACAGGGTACGAGCAGTACTTC
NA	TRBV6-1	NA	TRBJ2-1	CASSEKGGAPNEQFF	TGTGCCAGCAGTGAAAAGGGGGGGGCCCCCAATGAGCAGTTCTTC
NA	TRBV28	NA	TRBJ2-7	CASSLFSNYEQYF	TGTGCCAGCAGTTTATTCAGTAACTACGAGCAGTACTTC
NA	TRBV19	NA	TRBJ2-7	CASSPGRRGAVYEQYF	TGTGCCAGTAGCCCAGGTCGACGCGGGGCAGTCTACGAGCAGTACTTC
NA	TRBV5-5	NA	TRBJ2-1	CASSLRAGTYNEQFF	TGTGCCAGCAGCTTGCGGGCAGGGACCTACAATGAGCAGTTCTTC
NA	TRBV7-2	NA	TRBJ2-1	CASSTPLGFF	TGTGCCAGCAGCACTCCCCTCGGGTTCTTC
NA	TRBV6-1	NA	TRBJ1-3	CASGSESGNTIYF	TGTGCCAGCGGGTCGGAGTCTGGAAACACCATATATTTT
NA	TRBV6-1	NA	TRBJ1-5	CASREVGQYNQPQHF	TGTGCCAGCAGAGAAGTAGGACAGTACAATCAACCCCAGCATTTT
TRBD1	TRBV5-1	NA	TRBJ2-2	CASSVTGGSGELFF	TGCGCCAGCAGCGTGACAGGGGGCTCCGGGGAGCTGTTTTTT
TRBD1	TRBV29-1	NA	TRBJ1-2	CSVEFGTGRGYTF	TGCAGCGTTGAGTTCGGGACAGGGCGTGGCTACACCTTC
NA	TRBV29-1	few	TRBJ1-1	CSVVRVQSTEAFF	TGCAGCGTTGTGAGGGTTCAGAGCACTGAAGCTTTCTTT
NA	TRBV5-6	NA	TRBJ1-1	CASRGGDLTLNTEAFF	TGTGCCAGCAGGGGGGGGGACTTAACGTTGAACACTGAAGCTTTCTTT
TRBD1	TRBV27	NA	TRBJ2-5	CASRQQGAARETQYF	TGTGCCAGCAGACAACAGGGGGCCGCGAGAGAGACCCAGTACTTC
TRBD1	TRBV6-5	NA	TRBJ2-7	CASGQGGLYEQYF	TGTGCCAGTGGACAGGGGGGCCTCTACGAGCAGTACTTC
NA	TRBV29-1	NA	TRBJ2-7	CSVLTFSYEQYF	TGCAGCGTTTTGACATTTTCCTACGAGCAGTACTTC
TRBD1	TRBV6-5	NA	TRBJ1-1	CASSYMGTGGTEAFF	TGTGCCAGCAGTTATATGGGGACAGGGGGCACTGAAGCTTTCTTT
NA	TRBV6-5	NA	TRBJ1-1	CASSYGRQNTEAFF	TGTGCCAGCAGTTATGGAAGACAGAACACTGAAGCTTTCTTT
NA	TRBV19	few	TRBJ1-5	CASSTPQNSNQPQHF	TGTGCCAGTAGTACCCCGCAGAATAGCAATCAGCCCCAGCATTTT
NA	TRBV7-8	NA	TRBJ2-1	CASSYRDNFKGQFF	TGTGCCAGCAGTTACCGGGACAACTTCAAGGGGCAGTTCTTC
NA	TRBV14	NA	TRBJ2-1	CASSQAPEGHRIF	TGTGCCAGCAGCCAAGCCCCAGAGGGACACCGGATCTTC
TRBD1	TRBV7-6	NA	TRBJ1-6	CASSLVTGGSYNSPLHF	TGTGCCAGCAGCTTAGTTACAGGGGGCTCCTATAATTCACCCCTCCACTTT
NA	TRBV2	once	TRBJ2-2	CASKGRAANTGELFF	TGTGCCAGCAAGGGCAGGGCCGCGAACACCGGGGAGCTGTTTTTT
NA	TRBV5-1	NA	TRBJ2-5	CASSSQETQYF	TGCGCCAGCAGCTCTCAAGAGACCCAGTACTTC
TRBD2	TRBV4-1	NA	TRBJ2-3	CASSPRTSGTRTDTQYF	TGCGCCAGCAGCCCTCGGACTAGCGGGACCCGCACAGATACGCAGTATTTT
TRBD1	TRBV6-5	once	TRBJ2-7	CASSWDSSYEQYF	TGTGCCAGCAGCTGGGACAGCTCCTACGAGCAGTACTTC
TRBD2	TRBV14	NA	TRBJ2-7	CASSRPGLASYEQYF	TGTGCCAGCAGCCGGCCGGGACTAGCATCCTACGAGCAGTACTTC
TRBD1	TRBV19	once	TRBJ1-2	CASSLGQALIYGYTF	TGTGCCAGTAGTCTAGGACAGGCGCTGATCTATGGCTACACCTTC
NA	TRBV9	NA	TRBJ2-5	CASSVGGSQGRETQYF	TGTGCCAGCAGCGTAGGCGGGAGCCAGGGGAGGGAGACCCAGTACTTC
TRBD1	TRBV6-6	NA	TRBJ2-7	CASRRDRDYEQYF	TGTGCCAGCAGAAGGGACAGGGATTACGAGCAGTACTTC
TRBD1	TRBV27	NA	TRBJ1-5	CASSLIPTGRNQPQHF	TGTGCCAGCAGTTTAATTCCGACAGGGCGCAATCAGCCCCAGCATTTT
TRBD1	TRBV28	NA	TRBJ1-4	CASTGGRGRGPEKLFF	TGTGCCAGCACCGGAGGCAGGGGGCGCGGTCCTGAAAAACTGTTTTTT
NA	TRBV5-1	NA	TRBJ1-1	CASSGGEGSTEAFF	TGCGCCAGCAGTGGCGGGGAGGGGAGCACTGAAGCTTTCTTT
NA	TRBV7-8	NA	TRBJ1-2	CASSSAGVYGYTF	TGTGCCAGCAGCTCCGCGGGGGTCTATGGCTACACCTTC
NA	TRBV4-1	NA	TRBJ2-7	CASSQVARGSGIRDPYEQYF	TGCGCCAGCAGCCAAGTGGCTCGTGGTAGCGGCATTAGGGACCCTTACGAGCAGTACTTC
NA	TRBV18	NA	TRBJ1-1	CASSPLMNTEAFF	TGTGCCAGCTCACCCCTTATGAACACTGAAGCTTTCTTT
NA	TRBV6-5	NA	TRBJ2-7	CASSYATGGYEQYF	TGTGCCAGCAGTTACGCGACAGGAGGCTACGAGCAGTACTTC
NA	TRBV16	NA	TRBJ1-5	CASSQIQGGPGQPQHF	TGTGCCAGCAGCCAAATCCAGGGAGGGCCGGGTCAGCCCCAGCATTTT